The clone carrying this T cell receptor beta chain was counted ten times or more. The antigen remains undetermined. These data come from a study of CD8 T cells in ankylosing spondylitis. CDR3 length: 14 residues. The V gene end was trimmed by 3 bases and the J gene end by 5 bases; junction bases not matched to a gene: 3. Germline CDR1 reads SGHTA; CDR2 reads FQGNSA. Scientists made TCR beta libraries using quantitative 5'-RACE with molecular barcodes. TCRdb itself ran the 5' RACE reads through MiXCR, one entry per CDR3 protein. The sample holds about 330,000 distinct CDR3 sequences, approximately 8% seen once. Study-wide points: Prior work had noted some motif variants in reactive arthritis blood and synovial fluid. Disease-linked clones, CD8+, were relatively rare in peripheral blood. Ankylosing spondylitis blood appeared to be characterized by a TCR beta motif of eight highly homologous variants. There was reportedly significant enrichment of clones that were disease-linked in matched ankylosing spondylitis synovial fluid.

The J gene is TRBJ1-2, the V gene TRBV7-2; TRBD1 aligns across 10 bases. Specimen: blood, either unsorted or a sorted T cell fraction (not recorded which). This TCR was recovered from a male donor with ankylosing spondylitis. The CDR3 bases are TGTGCCAGCAGCTTGCCGGGACAGGGGTATGGCTACACCTTC. Its translation: CASSLPGQGYGYTF.